These 29 T cell receptor beta chains came from one sample sequenced in a study of tumor-infiltrating lymphocytes in primary liver carcinoma. For each extraction, RNA and DNA were obtained together from about 21-30 mg of unsorted bulk tissue. Priming with a constant-region primer yielded TCR beta cDNA from 400 to 550 ng total RNA. For TCR beta, libraries were produced by three nested multiplex PCR rounds using slightly modified ARM-PCR. TRBV1-TRBV30 forward primers paired with a C-beta reverse primer were used in the first two PCR rounds, which ran approximately 11 cycles each. Each CDR3 protein gets one entry after TCRdb re-called the multiplex PCR reads with MiXCR. The profile covers 50,000 or so distinct CDR3 sequences, with around 77% appearing a single time and roughly a quarter taken by the ten largest. Sequences were obtained from liver tumor tissue from sampling region 5. Subset defined: tumor region T5, tumor centre. All receptors derive from a man aged 35-49 years with primary liver carcinoma and hepatitis B virus infection.

To note about this clonotype: Compared with germline, one end of the junction differs, possibly owing to a read error. The chain employs TRBV20-1 and TRBJ1-5; 8 positions match TRBD1. The CDR3 loop spans 13 amino acids. CDR1 and CDR2 (germline): DFQATT, SNEGSKA (reference sequence). CDR3 amino acids: CSAERQGSESQQF. The CDR3 region has the DNA TGCAGTGCTGAGAGACAGGGGAGTGAGTCCCAGCAATTT.

As for this clonotype: The CDR3 does not end in the conserved phenylalanine or tryptophan, so this is likely a read error. The chain recombines TRBV11-1 with TRBJ2-7, with a tentative D call TRBD2 (5 bases). Trimming removed 1 base at V and 0 bases at J, with 16 bases between. Per the germline V gene, CDR1 is SGHAT and CDR2 is FQDESV (reference sequence). The CDR3 has 17 residues. CDR3: CASSLGPAGEGSYEQYY. The CDR3 nucleotides read TGTGCCAGCAGCTTAGGGCCGGCGGGTGAGGGCTCCTACGAGCAGTACTAC.

Points on this clonotype: A read error is likely, as this CDR3 ends without the conserved phenylalanine or tryptophan. Here the CDR3 DNA reads TGTGTCTGGAGTGTTTCCCTACCATATAGCAATCAGCCCCAGCATTCT. Translation gives CVWSVSLPYSNQPQHS. This chain uses TRBV30 with TRBJ1-5; D ambiguous. Germline CDR1 GTSNPN, CDR2 SVGIG (reference sequence). This CDR3 is built from 16 residues.

Turning to this clonotype: The junction differs from germline at one of its ends, possibly a read error. The chain recombines TRBV11-2 with TRBJ2-4; weak D call: TRBD2 (5 bases). The CDR3 covers 17 residues. CDR1 is SGHAT and CDR2 is FQNNGV in the germline V gene. The CDR3: CASSLDGAGLAINIQYF. In DNA form, the CDR3 reads TGCGCCAGCAGCTTAGATGGAGCAGGTCTAGCCATAAACATTCAGTACTTC. The full variable domain, completed using reference TRBV11-2 and TRBJ2-4, is EAGVAQSPRYKIIEKRQSVAFWCNPISGHATLYWYQQILGQGPKLLIQFQNNGVVDDSQLPKDRFSAERLKGVDSTLKIQPAKLEDSAVYLCASSLDGAGLAINIQYFGAGTRLSVL.

Comments on this clonotype: A read error is likely, as this CDR3 ends without the conserved phenylalanine or tryptophan. V usage is TRBV6-2 or TRBV6-3 and J usage is TRBJ1-2; D might be TRBD1 (5 bases). The CDR3 has 15 residues. Germline assignment: CDR1 MNHEY and CDR2 SVGEGT. The CDR3 sequence: CASSLAAGLGYGYTS. The CDR3, as DNA: TGTGCTAGCAGTTTAGCCGCGGGGCTCGGCTATGGCTACACCTCC.

Points on this clonotype: One end of the junction is discordant with germline, which a read error may explain. The chain has TRBV11-2 and TRBJ1-5; D may be TRBD1 (6 bases). Germline loops: CDR1 SGHAT, CDR2 FQNNGV. The CDR3 totals 16 residues. The CDR3 region has the DNA TGTGCCAGTAGCATAAAAGGGGGACTGACGAGTCAGCCCCACCATTTT. Translated: CASSIKGGLTSQPHHF.

For this clonotype: Mismatch with germline at one junction end may stem from a read error. V and J are TRBV29-1 and TRBJ2-1, with 14 bases lining up with TRBD2. CDR1 is SQVTM and CDR2 is ANQGSEA in the germline V gene. The CDR3 contains 15 residues. The DNA of the CDR3 is TGCAGCGTTGGACTAGCGGGAGGGTTCTACAATGAGCGGCTTTTC. Translation: CSVGLAGGFYNERLF.

Turning to this clonotype: A much larger clonotype is one base distant, so this may be a read error. The chain carries TRBV15 and TRBJ2-7; D is unclear. The germline V gene encodes CDR1 LNHNV and CDR2 YYDKDF (reference sequence). The germline V and J ends were trimmed by 0 bases and 6 bases, with 9 bases remaining between them. CDR3 length: 13 amino acids. As DNA, the CDR3 is TGTGCCACCAGCAGAGACACGTTATGCGAGCAGTACTTC. Translated: CATSRDTLCEQYF.

This clonotype is deemed medium-sized. CDR3 bases: TGTGCCAGCAGTCGGGACGTTGGGCAAGAGACCCAGTACTTC. Encoded protein: CASSRDVGQETQYF. V usage is TRBV28 and J usage is TRBJ2-5, with D perhaps TRBD1 or TRBD2 (5 bases each). The CDR3 sequence is 14 residues long. V lost 5 bases and J 2 bases, leaving 12 bases between the germline ends. Germline assignment: CDR1 MDHEN and CDR2 SYDVKM.

This clonotype was recorded at least ten times. The chain has TRBV28 and TRBJ1-2, with unresolved D. This CDR3 is built from 11 residues. Germline CDR1 reads MDHEN; CDR2 reads SYDVKM. Trimming pared 5 bases from V and 7 bases from J, leaving 8 bases between. CDR3 in amino acids: CASSMRTGYTF. CDR3 DNA sequence: TGTGCCAGCAGTATGCGGACTGGCTACACCTTC.

This rearrangement joins TRBV29-1 to TRBJ1-2; weak D call: TRBD1 (5 bases). Germline V gives CDR1 SQVTM, CDR2 ANQGSEA. V lost 6 bases and J 2 bases, leaving 10 bases between the germline ends. The CDR3 sequence is 12 residues long. The CDR3 protein is CSVGGENYGYTF. The CDR3 DNA is TGCAGCGTCGGGGGGGAAAACTATGGCTACACCTTC.

Note on this clonotype: Germline is not matched at one junction end, which may reflect a read error. This chain links TRBV11-2 with TRBJ2-7; 7 bases line up with TRBD1. CDR1 and CDR2 from the germline V gene are SGHAT and FQNNGV. This CDR3 is 15 amino acids long. The CDR3 DNA follows: TGTGCCAGCAGCTTACCATGGACAGGAGAAAACGAGCGGTACTTC. Residues: CASSLPWTGENERYF.

A word on this clonotype: Sequence at one end of the junction differs from germline and may be a read error. CDR3 in amino acids: CASSGTADGANVLTF. CDR3 coding DNA: TGTGCAAGCAGTGGGACGGCCGATGGGGCCAACGTCCTGACTTTC. The chain employs TRBV6-1 and TRBJ2-6, with D perhaps matching TRBD1 or TRBD2 (5 bases each). Per the germline V gene, CDR1 is MNHNS and CDR2 is SASEGT. The CDR3 consists of 15 residues.

As concerns this clonotype: At one of its ends the junction is not consistent with the germline gene, which may arise from a read error. CDR3 bases: TGTGCCAGCAGTCGGGTTTTCACCCGGGAGTTGTTTTTT. Encoded protein: CASSRVFTRELFF. This chain uses TRBV6-1 with TRBJ2-2; possible D gene TRBD2, 6 bases. CDR1 is MNHNS, CDR2 SASEGT, per germline. The length of the CDR3 is 13 residues.

Note on this clonotype: The final CDR3 position lacks the conserved phenylalanine or tryptophan, pointing to a likely read error. The gene calls are TRBV4-3 and TRBJ2-5; TRBD2 is a possible D gene (5 bases). Germline V gene lookup returns CDR1 LGHNA and CDR2 YSLEER. CDR3 length equals 15 residues. The CDR3 spells CASSRGAAIQETQYI. DNA for the CDR3: TGCGCCAGCAGCCGAGGAGCGGCTATCCAAGAGACTCAGTACATC.

Regarding this clonotype: A clone one base away is much larger, so this may be a read error. The chain links TRBV19 to TRBJ2-1, with D uncertain. Looked up from germline, CDR1 is LNHDA and CDR2 is SQIVND (reference sequence). This CDR3 is built from 11 residues. In DNA, the CDR3 is TGTGCCAGCCAGGCCTACGATGAGCAGTTCTTC. Translation gives CASQAYDEQFF.

On this clonotype itself: A junction boundary mismatches the germline segment, possibly from a read error. The genes are TRBV14 and TRBJ1-4, with D hard to call. The length of the CDR3 is 13 residues. From germline, CDR1 is SGHDN and CDR2 FVKESK. The CDR3 sequence: CVSTYSLEEKLFF. The CDR3 DNA sequence: TGTGTCAGCACCTACTCCCTCGAAGAAAAACTGTTTTTT.

A single count supports this clonotype. J is TRBJ2-7 and V is TRBV14; TRBD1 agrees at 7 bases. Germline V gene sequence: CDR1 SGHDN, CDR2 FVKESK. The CDR3 contains 13 residues. CDR3 protein: CVSSRTGTYEQYF. CDR3 sequence (DNA): TGTGTCAGTAGCCGGACAGGAACCTACGAGCAGTACTTC.

Turning to this clonotype: Given the absence of the conserved phenylalanine or tryptophan at the CDR3 end, a read error is likely. It is unclear where the CDR3 begins or ends on the DNA, so no DNA is shown, and the CDR3 is as TCRdb lists it. V is TRBV11-3 and J is TRBJ2-7; the listed D gene, TRBD1, was not tested against the DNA. Germline CDR1 is SGHNT and CDR2 is YENEEA. The CDR3 sequence runs 13 residues, both termini included. This CDR3 reads CASSVGQSYEQWL.

This clonotype was observed a few times. Lacking the conserved final phenylalanine or tryptophan, this CDR3 likely reflects a read error. The chain recombines TRBV6-1 with TRBJ2-3; D remains unclear. The CDR3 covers 12 residues. The germline V gene has CDR1 MNHNS and CDR2 SASEGT. This CDR3 is CVSKPSTDTQYS. CDR3 DNA: TGTGTCAGCAAGCCCAGCACGGATACGCAGTATTCT.

This clonotype came up many times. The gene calls are TRBV11-2 and TRBJ2-2; 11 nucleotides agree with TRBD2. In germline, CDR1 is SGHAT, CDR2 FQNNGV. J was trimmed by 3 bases and V by 4 bases; bases with no gene match: 10. The CDR3 sequence is 18 residues long. The CDR3 DNA reads as TGTGCCAGCAGCTGGGACGCCCCGGGACTAGCGGACACCGGGGAGCTGTTTTTT. This sequence encodes CASSWDAPGLADTGELFF. Full variable domain (missing parts from reference TRBV11-2 and TRBJ2-2): EAGVAQSPRYKIIEKRQSVAFWCNPISGHATLYWYQQILGQGPKLLIQFQNNGVVDDSQLPKDRFSAERLKGVDSTLKIQPAKLEDSAVYLCASSWDAPGLADTGELFFGEGSRLTVL.

The count of this clonotype is one. The gene calls are TRBV29-1 and TRBJ2-2; D might be TRBD1 (5 bases). Per germline, CDR1 SQVTM and CDR2 ANQGSEA. Trimming shortened V by 5 bases and J by 13 bases, and 17 bases separated the two germline ends. This CDR3 has 12 amino acids. The CDR3 coding sequence is TGCAGCGTTATGGGTAACACCAGGGTGCTGTTTTTT. Translating gives CSVMGNTRVLFF.

As concerns this clonotype: The CDR3 does not end in the conserved phenylalanine or tryptophan, so this is likely a read error. The chain carries TRBV6-1 and TRBJ2-3, with TRBD2 matching 13 bases. The CDR3 has 14 amino acids. Losses at the gene ends were 8 bases for V and 7 bases for J; bases not matched to a gene: 6. Germline CDR1 MNHNS, CDR2 SASEGT. The CDR3 region is CASGLAGETYTQYL. CDR3 bases: TGTGCCAGCGGACTAGCGGGGGAAACATATACGCAGTATCTT.

About this clonotype: Its ends do not fully match the called genes, so a read error is possible. The V call is TRBV6-5, the J call TRBJ2-7; the match to TRBD1 covers 9 bases. The germline V gene encodes CDR1 MNHEY and CDR2 SVGAGI. The CDR3 runs 15 residues. The CDR3 protein is CTSRPQGAYLHEQYF. The DNA for the CDR3 is TGTACCAGCAGGCCACAGGGGGCGTATTTACACGAGCAGTACTTC.

About this clonotype: The junction does not match germline at one end; this may be a read error. V usage is TRBV7-2 and J usage is TRBJ1-1; D remains unclear. This CDR3 spans 13 amino acids. The germline V gene has CDR1 SGHTA and CDR2 FQGNSA. The CDR3: CASGFRPSGVAFF. Here the CDR3 DNA reads TGTGCCAGCGGCTTTAGACCAAGTGGAGTAGCTTTCTTT.

V gene TRBV29-1 combines with J gene TRBJ2-5, with TRBD1 matching 11 bases. Per germline, CDR1 SQVTM and CDR2 ANQGSEA. J lost 14 bases, V lost 1 base, and 15 bases had no gene match. The CDR3 has 15 amino acids. The CDR3, as DNA: TGCAGCGTTGAAGCGGACAGGGGGCAAGCAGAGATCCAATACTTC. Encoded protein: CSVEADRGQAEIQYF.

Notes on this clonotype: This clone may be a read error of a much larger clone one base away. The rearrangement joins TRBV18 to TRBJ2-7, with 9 bases lining up with TRBD2. Trimming removed 2 bases from V and 7 bases from J; junction bases left unmatched: 9. The CDR3 covers 15 residues. Germline CDR1 is KGHSH and CDR2 is LQKENI. The CDR3 DNA reads TGTGCCAGCTCACCATCTAGCGGGAAAGGTAGGGAGCAGTACTTC. Protein sequence: CASSPSSGKGREQYF.

For this clonotype: The junction shows a germline mismatch at one end, possibly a read error. The chain is built from TRBV11-3 and TRBJ2-3, with D hard to call. Germline V gene sequence: CDR1 SGHNT, CDR2 YENEEA. The CDR3 covers 11 residues. CDR3 sequence: CVSSLYRYAVF. Here the CDR3 DNA reads TGTGTCAGCAGCTTATACAGATACGCAGTATTT.

Of note for this clonotype: Mismatch with germline at one junction end may stem from a read error. This chain joins TRBV29-1 and TRBJ2-1, with 7 bases fitting TRBD1. This CDR3 spans 13 amino acids. Germline CDR1 SQVTM, CDR2 ANQGSEA. The CDR3 bases are TGCAGTGTTGATCTAGGGGGCGGCAATGAGCAGTTCTTC. This codes for CSVDLGGGNEQFF.